This T cell receptor (beta chain) was observed in a study of cytomegalovirus exposure and HLA in healthy donors. The CDR3 extends over 17 residues, inclusive of both ends. The primer mix had 60 Vbeta and 13 Jbeta primers. Only in-frame clones appear in the TCRdb table, and some are missing; sequencing was by immunoSEQ multiplex PCR. The sample consists of around 150,000 clones, about 72% of them appearing once. Study-wide findings and caveats: Previous analysis showed most TCR beta V segments were productive about 90% or about 30% of the time. Reports indicate that TCR beta sequences accurately predicted the HLA-A and HLA-B alleles of most subjects. The authors later found TCR association rates varying by HLA locus, with DRB1 most and HLA-C fewest.

Note on this clone: Its antigen is as yet unknown. The limits of the CDR3 on the DNA are not certain, so only TCRdb's listed CDR3 is given.

Source material: PBMCs. The chain joins TRBV21-1 to TRBJ2-7; the table gives TRBD2 as D, unverified against the DNA. TRBV21-1 is assigned pseudogene status. This receptor was taken from a man aged 55 to 70 in good health and CMV-seronegative. CDR3 amino acids: CASSSLAVAGGTREQYF.